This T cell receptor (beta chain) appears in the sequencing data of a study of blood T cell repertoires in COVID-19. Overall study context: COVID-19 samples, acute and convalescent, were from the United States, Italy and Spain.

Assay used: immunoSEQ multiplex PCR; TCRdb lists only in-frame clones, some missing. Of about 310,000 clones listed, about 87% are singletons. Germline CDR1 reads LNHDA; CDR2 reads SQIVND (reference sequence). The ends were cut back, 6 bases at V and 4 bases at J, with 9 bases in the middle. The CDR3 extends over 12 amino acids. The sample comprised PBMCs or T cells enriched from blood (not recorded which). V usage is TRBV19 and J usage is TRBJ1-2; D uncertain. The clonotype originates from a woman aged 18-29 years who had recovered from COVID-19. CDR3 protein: CASRSGPYGYTF. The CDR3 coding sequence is TGTGCCAGTAGAAGTGGGCCCTATGGCTACACCTTC.